The TCR beta chain described here comes from a study of tumor and adjacent non-tumor tissue in lung cancer. The template was RNA from unsorted bulk tissue. TCRbeta libraries were built with three rounds of nested PCR, modified from ARM-PCR. TCRdb re-called the multiplex PCR reads with MiXCR, one entry per CDR3 protein. The repertoire holds 100,000 to 120,000 distinct CDR3 sequences, with approximately 84% as singletons. Sequencing used lung tumor tissue. The TCR originated in a man aged 70-80 years with non-small cell lung cancer.

Here the CDR3 reads CSSERGNDNYGYTF. CDR3 nucleotide sequence: TGCAGCTCCGAGAGAGGGAATGATAATTATGGCTACACCTTC. The chain employs TRBV29-1 and TRBJ1-2; D not certain. The CDR3 runs to 14 residues. Germline CDR1 is SQVTM and CDR2 is ANQGSEA. V was clipped by 8 bases and J by 5 bases, with 21 bases between them.